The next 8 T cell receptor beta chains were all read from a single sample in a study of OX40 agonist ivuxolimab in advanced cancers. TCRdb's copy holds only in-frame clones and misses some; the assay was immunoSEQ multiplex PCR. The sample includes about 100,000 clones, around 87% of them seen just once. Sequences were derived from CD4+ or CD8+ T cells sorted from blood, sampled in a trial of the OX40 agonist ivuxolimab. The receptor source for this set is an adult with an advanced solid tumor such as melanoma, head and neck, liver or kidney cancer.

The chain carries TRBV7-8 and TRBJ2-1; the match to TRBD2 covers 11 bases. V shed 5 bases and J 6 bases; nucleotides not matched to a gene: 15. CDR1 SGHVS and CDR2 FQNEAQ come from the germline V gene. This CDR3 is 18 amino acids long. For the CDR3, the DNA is TGTGCCAGCAGCACCCGGATATCACTAGCGGGGGCTCGCAATGAGCAGTTCTTC. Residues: CASSTRISLAGARNEQFF.

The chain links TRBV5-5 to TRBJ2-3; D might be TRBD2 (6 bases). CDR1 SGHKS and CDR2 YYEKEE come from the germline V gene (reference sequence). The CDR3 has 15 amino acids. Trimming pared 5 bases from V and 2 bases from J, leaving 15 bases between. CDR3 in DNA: TGTGCCAGCAGACCTGCGTGGGGGGTCACAGATACGCAGTATTTT. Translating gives CASRPAWGVTDTQYF.

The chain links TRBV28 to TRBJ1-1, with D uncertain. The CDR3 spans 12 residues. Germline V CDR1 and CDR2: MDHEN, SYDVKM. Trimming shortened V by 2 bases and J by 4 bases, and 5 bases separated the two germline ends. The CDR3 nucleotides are TGTGCCAGCAGTTTACTGAGCACTGAAGCTTTCTTT. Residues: CASSLLSTEAFF.

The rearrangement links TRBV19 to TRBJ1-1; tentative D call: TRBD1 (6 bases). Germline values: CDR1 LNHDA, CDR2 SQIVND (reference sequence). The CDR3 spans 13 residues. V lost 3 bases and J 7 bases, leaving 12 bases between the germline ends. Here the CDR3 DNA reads TGTGCCAGTAGTATCTTGGGGGCCGGTGAAGCTTTCTTT. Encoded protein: CASSILGAGEAFF.

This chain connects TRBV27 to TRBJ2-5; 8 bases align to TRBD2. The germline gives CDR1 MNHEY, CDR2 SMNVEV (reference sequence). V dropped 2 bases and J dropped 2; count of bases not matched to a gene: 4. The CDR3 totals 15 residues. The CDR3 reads CASSLQRGPQETQYF. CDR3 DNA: TGTGCCAGCAGTTTACAGCGGGGGCCACAAGAGACCCAGTACTTC.

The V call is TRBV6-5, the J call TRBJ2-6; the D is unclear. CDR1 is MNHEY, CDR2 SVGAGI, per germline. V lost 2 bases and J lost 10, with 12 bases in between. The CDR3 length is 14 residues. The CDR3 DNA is TGTGCCAGCAGTTACAATTGGGAAGGAAACGTCCTGACTTTC. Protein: CASSYNWEGNVLTF.

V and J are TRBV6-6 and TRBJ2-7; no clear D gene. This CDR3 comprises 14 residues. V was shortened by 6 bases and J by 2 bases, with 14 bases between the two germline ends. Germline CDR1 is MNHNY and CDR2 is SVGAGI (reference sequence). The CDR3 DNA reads TGTGCCAGCAGCATGTCGGTCGGGCCCTACGAGCAGTACTTC. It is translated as CASSMSVGPYEQYF.

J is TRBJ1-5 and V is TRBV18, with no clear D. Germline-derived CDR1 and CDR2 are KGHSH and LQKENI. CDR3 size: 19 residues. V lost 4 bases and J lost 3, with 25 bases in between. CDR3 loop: CASSLNGIFGQANNQPQHF. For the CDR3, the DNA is TGTGCCAGCTCACTAAACGGTATATTTGGCCAGGCAAACAATCAGCCCCAGCATTTT.